This TCR beta chain was sequenced during a study of blood T cell repertoires in COVID-19. Study overall: Acute and convalescent COVID-19 samples came from the United States, Italy and Spain. In each case, the material was cDNA or gDNA derived from T cells, B-cell-depleted T cells, or PBMCs.

The CDR3 spans 15 residues. V was clipped by 3 bases and J by 4 bases, with 15 bases between them. Germline lookup yields CDR1 SGHNT and CDR2 YYREEE (reference sequence). In the authors' workflow: Reference gene primer amplification gave estimated nucleated cell counts. This table comes from immunoSEQ multiplex PCR, and its TCRdb copy is limited to in-frame clones, with some not included. V and J calls and clone size follow that table, whereas D and trimming were derived from the DNA. The table lists roughly 100,000 clones, about 91% of them singletons. The sequence was collected from a young man with acute or convalescent COVID-19. The chain has TRBV5-4 and TRBJ2-3; TRBD2 might be the D (5 bases). The material sequenced was peripheral blood. CDR3 sequence (DNA): TGTGCCAGCAGCTACCTCTCGGGGATTTCAGATACGCAGTATTTT. This translates into CASSYLSGISDTQYF.